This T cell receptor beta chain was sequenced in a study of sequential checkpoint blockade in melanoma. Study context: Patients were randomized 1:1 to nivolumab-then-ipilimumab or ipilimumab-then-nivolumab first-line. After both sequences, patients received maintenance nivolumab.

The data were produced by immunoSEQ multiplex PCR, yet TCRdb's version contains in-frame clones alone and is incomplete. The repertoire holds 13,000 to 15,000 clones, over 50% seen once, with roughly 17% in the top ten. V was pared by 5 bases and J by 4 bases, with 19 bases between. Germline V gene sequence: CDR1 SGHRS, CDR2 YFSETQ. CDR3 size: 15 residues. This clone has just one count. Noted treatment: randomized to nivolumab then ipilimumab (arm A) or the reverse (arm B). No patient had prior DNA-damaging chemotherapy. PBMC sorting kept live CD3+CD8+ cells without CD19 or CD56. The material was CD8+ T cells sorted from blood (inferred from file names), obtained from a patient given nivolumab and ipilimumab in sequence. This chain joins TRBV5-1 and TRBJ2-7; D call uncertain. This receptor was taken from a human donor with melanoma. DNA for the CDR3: TGCGCCAGCAGAAACAGTCCGTCCACCCCGTACGAGCAGTACTTC. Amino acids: CASRNSPSTPYEQYF.